This T cell receptor (beta chain) was recorded in a study of cytomegalovirus exposure and HLA in healthy donors. 60 Vbeta and 13 Jbeta primers were used in PCR. Clones were read by immunoSEQ multiplex PCR, and TCRdb kept only the in-frame ones, dropping some. The sample has about 150,000 clones, 70% to 80% seen once. Sequences were obtained from PBMCs. The clonotype originates from a human donor in good health.

The CDR3, as DNA: TGTGCCAGCAACCTCCGAGGCTACGAGCAGTACTTC. Amino acids: CASNLRGYEQYF. This chain links TRBV28 with TRBJ2-7; D is undetermined. Trimming left V 7 bases short and J 3 bases short, with 10 bases between. Germline CDR1 and CDR2: MDHEN and SYDVKM. The CDR3 has 12 amino acids.